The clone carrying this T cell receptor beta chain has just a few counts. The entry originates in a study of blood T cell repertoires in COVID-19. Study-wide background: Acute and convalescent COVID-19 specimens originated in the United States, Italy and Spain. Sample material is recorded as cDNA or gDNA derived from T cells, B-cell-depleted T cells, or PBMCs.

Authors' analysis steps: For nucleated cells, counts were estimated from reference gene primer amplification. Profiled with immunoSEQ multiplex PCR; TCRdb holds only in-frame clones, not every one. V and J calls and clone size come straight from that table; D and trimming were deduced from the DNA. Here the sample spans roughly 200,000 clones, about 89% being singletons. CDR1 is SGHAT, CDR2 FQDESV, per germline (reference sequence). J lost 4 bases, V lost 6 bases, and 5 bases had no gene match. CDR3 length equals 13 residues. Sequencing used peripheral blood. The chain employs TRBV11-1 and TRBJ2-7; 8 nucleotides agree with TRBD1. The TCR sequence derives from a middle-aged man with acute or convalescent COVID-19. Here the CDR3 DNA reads TGTGCCAGCAGTCAGGGGGCGCGGTACGAGCAGTACTTC. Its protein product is CASSQGARYEQYF.